This T cell receptor (beta chain) was recovered during a study of T-cell reconstitution after alpha-beta-depleted transplantation in children. Study results and limitations: Certain patients had high TCRbeta diversity at day 60, and it came from recipient T cells and thymic progenitors that survived. Reports say that about two months after transplant, the alpha-beta T cells came out of several hundred graft clones that had expanded. The authors attributed T-cell counts and diversity one year after transplant mostly to newly produced T cells.

V was pared by 1 base and J by 9 bases, with 3 bases of the junction left unmatched. This CDR3 region has 13 residues. Preparation of the TCRbeta library was carried out with unique molecular identifiers. TCRdb reprocessed the PCR reads via MiXCR and lists one record per CDR3 protein. Of about 240,000 distinct CDR3 sequences detected, roughly 26% appear once; the ten largest clones hold about 2.6%. This clonotype was seen repeatedly, ten times or more. No antigen is known for it. This sequence originates from a girl aged 2 to 10 with Fanconi anemia, due to receive a stem cell transplant. The material sequenced was PBMCs, taken before TCRalphabeta/CD19-depleted stem cell transplant. The gene calls are TRBV12-3 or TRBV12-4 and TRBJ2-1; 7 nucleotides align to TRBD2. The CDR3 sequence is CASSLGREGEQFF. CDR3 DNA: TGTGCCAGCAGTTTAGGGAGGGAGGGTGAGCAGTTCTTC.